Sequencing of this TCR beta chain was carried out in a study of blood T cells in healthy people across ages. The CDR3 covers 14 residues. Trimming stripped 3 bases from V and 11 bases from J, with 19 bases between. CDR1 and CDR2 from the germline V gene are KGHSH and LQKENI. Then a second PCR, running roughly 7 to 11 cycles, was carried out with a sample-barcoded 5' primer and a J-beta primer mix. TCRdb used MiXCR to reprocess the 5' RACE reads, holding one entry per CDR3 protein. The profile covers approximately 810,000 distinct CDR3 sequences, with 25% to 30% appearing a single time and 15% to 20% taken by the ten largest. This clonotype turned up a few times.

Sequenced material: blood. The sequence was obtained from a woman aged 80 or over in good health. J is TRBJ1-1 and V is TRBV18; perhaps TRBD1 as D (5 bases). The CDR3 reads CASSPPTDWRLAFF. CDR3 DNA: TGTGCCAGCTCACCGCCGACAGATTGGCGTCTGGCTTTCTTT.